These 24 T cell receptor beta chains came from one sample sequenced in a study of molecular identifiers for immune sequencing clone quantification. One entry per CDR3 protein results from TCRdb running MiXCR on the PCR reads. The sample yields about 86,000 distinct CDR3 sequences, around 27% seen once. Sequences were obtained from naive CD8+ T cells from blood, with Jurkat cell RNA spiked in. As for subset: FACS-sorted CD8+CD4-CCR7+CD45RA+ naive T cells. Receptors were obtained from a human donor in good health. Some libraries in this study had Jurkat cell RNA spiked in.

This clonotype has more than one count but fewer than ten. The chain uses TRBV12-3 or TRBV12-4 and TRBJ2-3; D remains unclear. The CDR3 totals 18 residues. Between the trimmed V and J ends, which lost 5 bases and 0 bases, there was a span of 21 bases. CDR3 nucleotides: TGTGCCAGCAGTCCTTCTTTTGGTGGAGAAGCTAGCACAGATACGCAGTATTTT. This sequence encodes CASSPSFGGEASTDTQYF.

The genes are TRBV6-5 and TRBJ2-1; 10 bases map to TRBD1. The J segment lost 7 bases and the V segment lost 2 bases, leaving 2 bases of the junction unmatched. CDR3 size: 14 residues. The germline V gene encodes CDR1 MNHEY and CDR2 SVGAGI. CDR3 sequence reads: CASSYGQGDNEQFF. The DNA for the CDR3 is TGTGCCAGCAGTTACGGACAGGGGGATAATGAGCAGTTCTTC.

Regarding this clonotype: At one boundary the junction diverges from the germline segment, which might be a read error. V usage is TRBV3-1 and J usage is TRBJ2-2, with 7 nucleotides matching TRBD1. Germline CDR1 reads LGHDT; CDR2 reads YNNKEL (reference sequence). CDR3 size: 14 residues. The CDR3 coding sequence is TGTGGCAGCAGCCACTGGGACAGCACCGGGGAGCTGTTTTTT. Encoded protein: CGSSHWDSTGELFF.

The chain joins TRBV20-1 to TRBJ2-1; possible D gene TRBD2, 6 bases. Trimming removed 6 bases at V and 3 bases at J, with 24 bases between. CDR3 length: 17 residues. Germline V lookup: CDR1 DFQATT, CDR2 SNEGSKA (reference sequence). CDR3 in DNA: TGCAGTGCCCGGGGTAGCGGTAGGCGTACGGTCTACAATGAGCAGTTCTTC. It encodes CSARGSGRRTVYNEQFF.

This clonotype has more than one count but fewer than ten. In DNA form, the CDR3 reads TGTGCCAGCGCTCCCCGGAGGGGACAGCCGCACTCTGGGGCCAACGTCCTGACTTTC. Protein: CASAPRRGQPHSGANVLTF. The V call is TRBV6-6, the J call TRBJ2-6; perhaps TRBD1 as D (7 bases). The CDR3 sequence is 19 residues long. Trimming removed 8 bases at V and 0 bases at J, with 23 bases between. Germline assignment: CDR1 MNHNY and CDR2 SVGAGI (reference sequence).

This clonotype was observed a handful of times. It may be a read error: a sequence one base away is much more abundant. The V and J genes are TRBV29-1 and TRBJ2-7, with D possibly called TRBD1 or TRBD2 (5 bases each). Per germline, CDR1 SQVTM and CDR2 ANQGSEA. The V and J ends lost 6 bases and 0 bases respectively, with 12 bases between them. There are 13 residues in the CDR3. The CDR3 nucleotides read TGCAGCGTAGGGGCCGGGGCCTCCTACGAGCAGTACTTC. This translates into CSVGAGASYEQYF.

Worth noting for this clonotype: A much larger clonotype is one base distant, so this may be a read error. V usage is TRBV24-1 and J usage is TRBJ2-2; maybe TRBD2 (5 bases). CDR1 is KGHDR, CDR2 SFDVKD, per germline. CDR3 size: 13 residues. The CDR3 coding sequence is TGTGCCACCAGTGTAAAGAACACCGGGAAGCTGTTTTTT. Its translation: CATSVKNTGKLFF.

The chain joins TRBV13 to TRBJ2-5; weak D call: TRBD1 (6 bases). There are 15 residues in the CDR3. V lost 2 bases, J lost 3 bases, and 13 bases lay in between. Germline-derived CDR1 and CDR2 are PRHDT and FYEKMQ (reference sequence). The CDR3 DNA reads as TGTGCCAGCAGCTTAAGTTTGGGGGCCAAAGAGACCCAGTACTTC. Translated: CASSLSLGAKETQYF.

A word on this clonotype: A much larger clonotype is one base distant, so this may be a read error. This CDR3 reads CASSFRDSKNTQYF. In DNA form, the CDR3 reads TGTGCCAGCAGTTTCCGGGACAGCAAAAACACTCAGTACTTC. V and J are TRBV6-6 and TRBJ2-4; 7 bases line up with TRBD1. CDR1 and CDR2 from the germline V gene are MNHNY and SVGAGI (reference sequence). The CDR3 covers 14 residues.

This clonotype was detected ten times or more. The chain links TRBV10-3 to TRBJ1-1; D unresolved. The germline gives CDR1 ENHRY, CDR2 SYGVKD. The CDR3 runs to 16 residues. V lost 3 bases to trimming and J lost 0 bases, with 14 bases between them. CDR3 protein: CAISDIGFGMNTEAFF. CDR3 in DNA: TGTGCCATCAGTGATATTGGGTTTGGGATGAACACTGAAGCTTTCTTT.

The count of this clonotype is one. Since a much larger clone is just one base distant, this may be a read error. The chain couples TRBV4-1 to TRBJ2-7; 9 bases map to TRBD2. Germline CDR1 and CDR2: MGHRA and YSYEKL. The CDR3 covers 14 residues. CDR3 bases: TGCGCCAACAGCAGCCTAGCGGGGATCTACGAGCAGTACTTC. Translated: CANSSLAGIYEQYF.

This clonotype was seen ten or more times. The V and J genes are TRBV28 and TRBJ2-3; the D is unclear. The CDR3 is 14 amino acids. The V end was cut by 6 bases, the J end by 6 bases, with 16 bases between. Germline CDR1 reads MDHEN; CDR2 reads SYDVKM. As DNA, the CDR3 is TGTGCCAGCAGCTCCCTACGCGGTATTGATACGCAGTATTTT. As protein: CASSSLRGIDTQYF. Full variable domain (missing parts from reference TRBV28 and TRBJ2-3): DVKVTQSSRYLVKRTGEKVFLECVQDMDHENMFWYRQDPGLGLRLIYFSYDVKMKEKGDIPEGYSVSREKKERFSLILESASTNQTSMYLCASSSLRGIDTQYFGPGTRLTVL.

The sample holds many counts of this clonotype. The DNA of the CDR3 is TGCGCCAGCAGCCGCTTCGGGGACAGCGAAGAGACCCAGTACTTC. Translation gives CASSRFGDSEETQYF. The V gene is TRBV4-1, the J gene TRBJ2-5; TRBD1 aligns across 7 bases. Trimming removed 4 bases from V and 3 bases from J; junction bases left unmatched: 8. Germline V gene lookup returns CDR1 MGHRA and CDR2 YSYEKL. There are 15 residues in the CDR3.

Written as DNA, the CDR3 is TGCAGTGCTTTTGGGGGCGCTGGGGCCAACGTCCTGACTTTC. It translates to CSAFGGAGANVLTF. V is TRBV20-1 and J is TRBJ2-6, with D maybe TRBD1 (6 bases). Trimming pared 5 bases from V and 2 bases from J, leaving 10 bases between. CDR1 is DFQATT and CDR2 is SNEGSKA in the germline V gene (reference sequence). The CDR3 runs to 14 residues.

This clonotype was seen a handful of times. The chain uses TRBV12-3 or TRBV12-4 and TRBJ1-2; D remains unclear. Trimming shortened V by 6 bases and J by 6 bases, and 17 bases separated the two germline ends. This CDR3 is built from 14 residues. Here the CDR3 reads CASSPLGVPDGYTF. Here the CDR3 DNA reads TGTGCCAGCAGCCCCCTCGGGGTTCCAGATGGCTACACCTTC.

At least ten counts were recorded for this clonotype. This chain connects TRBV14 to TRBJ1-2; D may be TRBD1 (6 bases). Germline-derived CDR1 and CDR2 are SGHDN and FVKESK. V was cut by 4 bases and J by 4 bases, with 10 bases left in between. This CDR3 region has 13 residues. The CDR3 sequence: CASSPGQSYGYTF. For the CDR3, the DNA is TGTGCCAGCAGCCCCGGACAGTCCTATGGCTACACCTTC.

This clonotype occurred a few times. The chain has TRBV11-2 and TRBJ1-1; D gene ambiguous. The CDR3 has 13 residues. Germline V gives CDR1 SGHAT, CDR2 FQNNGV. V shed 6 bases and J shed 0 bases, with 8 bases lying between them. CDR3 in DNA: TGTGCCAGCAGTTCTAGGGTGAACACTGAAGCTTTCTTT. This translates into CASSSRVNTEAFF.

On this clonotype: Possible read error: a much larger clone is one base away. J is TRBJ1-5 and V is TRBV27, with TRBD1 matching 8 bases. The CDR3 extends over 16 amino acids. Germline V lookup: CDR1 MNHEY, CDR2 SMNVEV (reference sequence). This chain's CDR3 is CASSLAGGRGDQPRHF. The DNA of the CDR3 is TGTGCCAGCAGTTTAGCAGGGGGCAGAGGGGATCAGCCCCGGCATTTT.

This clonotype was found many times. The chain carries TRBV6-1 and TRBJ2-7; TRBD2 matches 9 bases. The junction had 7 bases not matched to a gene; V was cut back by 7 bases and J by 6 bases. The CDR3 has 13 residues. The germline gives CDR1 MNHNS, CDR2 SASEGT. The CDR3 bases are TGTGCCAGCACGGGTAGCGGGAGATCCGAGCAGTACTTC. It codes for CASTGSGRSEQYF.

Concerning this clonotype itself: This may come from a read error, since a much larger clone is one base off. This rearrangement joins TRBV28 to TRBJ2-5; 8 bases are a match to TRBD2. The CDR3 is made up of 16 amino acids. CDR1 and CDR2 (germline): MDHEN, SYDVKM. The CDR3 DNA sequence: TGTGCCAGCAGTTCCCCCATAGCGGGATCTCAAGAGCCCCAGTACTTC. Its protein is CASSSPIAGSQEPQYF.

This clonotype has only a few counts. The chain joins TRBV6-5 to TRBJ2-1; 7 bases match TRBD2. The CDR3 runs to 14 residues. The V gene end was trimmed by 0 bases and the J gene end by 9 bases; junction bases not matched to a gene: 5. CDR1 is MNHEY and CDR2 is SVGAGI in the germline V gene. CDR3 amino acids: CASSYSRLASEQFF. The CDR3 DNA reads as TGTGCCAGCAGTTACTCAAGACTAGCTTCTGAGCAGTTCTTC.

This clonotype has ten or more counts. This chain uses TRBV7-9 with TRBJ2-2, with 8 positions matching TRBD2. J lost 3 bases, V lost 1 base, and 10 bases had no gene match. This CDR3 has 18 residues. Germline V gene lookup returns CDR1 SEHNR and CDR2 FQNEAQ (reference sequence). This CDR3 is CASSLGRREGVDTGELFF. In nucleotides, the CDR3 is TGTGCCAGCAGCTTAGGTCGCCGGGAGGGCGTTGACACCGGGGAGCTGTTTTTT.

The V call is TRBV5-1, the J call TRBJ2-7; TRBD1 aligns across 9 bases. The CDR3 has 14 amino acids. J gave up 5 bases and V 4 bases, and 7 bases lay outside the gene matches. Germline CDR1 SGHRS, CDR2 YFSETQ. The CDR3 sequence is CASSPGTGSNEQYF. The CDR3 DNA sequence: TGCGCCAGCAGCCCCGGGACAGGGAGTAACGAGCAGTACTTC.

This clonotype was detected a few times. Lacking the conserved final phenylalanine or tryptophan, this CDR3 likely reflects a read error. The chain links TRBV7-9 to TRBJ2-3, with 11 bases identical to TRBD2. Germline loops: CDR1 SEHNR, CDR2 FQNEAQ (reference sequence). The CDR3 spans 16 residues. V shed 5 bases, J shed 2 bases, and the junction held 6 bases outside the gene matches. CDR3 DNA sequence: TGTGCCAGCAGCCTGGGACTAGCGGTACCCACAGATACGCAGTATCTT. This codes for CASSLGLAVPTDTQYL.